This T cell receptor (beta chain) is drawn from a study of blood T cell repertoires in COVID-19. Study at large: The United States, Italy and Spain supplied acute and convalescent COVID-19 samples.

The CDR3 extends over 13 amino acids. CDR1 SGHNT and CDR2 YENEEA come from the germline V gene. V was shortened by 8 bases and J by 0 bases, with 5 bases between the two germline ends. Clones were read by immunoSEQ multiplex PCR, and TCRdb kept only the in-frame ones, dropping some. The sample includes around 250,000 clones, approximately 78% seen only once; the top ten take around 5%. The sequence came from a man aged 40-49 years who had been exposed to COVID-19. The chain is built from TRBV11-3 and TRBJ2-6; D not resolved. The sample was PBMCs or T cells enriched from blood (not recorded which). The CDR3 here is CASRVSGANVLTF. In DNA form, the CDR3 reads TGTGCCAGCCGCGTCTCTGGGGCCAACGTCCTGACTTTC.